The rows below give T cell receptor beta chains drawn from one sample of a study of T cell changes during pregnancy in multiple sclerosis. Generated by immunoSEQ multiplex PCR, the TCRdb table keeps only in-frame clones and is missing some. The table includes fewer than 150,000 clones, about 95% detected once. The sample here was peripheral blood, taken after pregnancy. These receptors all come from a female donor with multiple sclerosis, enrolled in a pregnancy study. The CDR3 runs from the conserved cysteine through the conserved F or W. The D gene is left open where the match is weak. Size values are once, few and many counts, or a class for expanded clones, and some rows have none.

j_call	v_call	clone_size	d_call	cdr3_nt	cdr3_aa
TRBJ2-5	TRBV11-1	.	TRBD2	TGTGCCAGCAGCTCGGGAGGGACTAGCGGGACTAGACAAGAGACCCAGTACTTC	CASSSGGTSGTRQETQYF
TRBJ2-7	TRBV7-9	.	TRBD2	TGTGCCAGCAGTCCGCGGACTAGCGGGCTCAACGAGCAGTACTTC	CASSPRTSGLNEQYF
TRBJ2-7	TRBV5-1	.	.	TGCGCCAGCAGCCTGGCAGGTTACTCCTACGAGCAGTACTTC	CASSLAGYSYEQYF
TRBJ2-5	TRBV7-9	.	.	TGTGCCAGCAGCCCCCCACAGCAAGAGACCCAGTACTTC	CASSPPQQETQYF
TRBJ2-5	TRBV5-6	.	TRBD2	TGTGCCAGCAGTTCCTTAGCGGGAGCGAACCAAGAGACCCAGTACTTC	CASSSLAGANQETQYF
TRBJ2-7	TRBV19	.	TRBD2	TGTGCCAGTAGTGTTACCCTTGGACTAGGCAGCCACGAGCAGTACTTC	CASSVTLGLGSHEQYF
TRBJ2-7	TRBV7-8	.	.	TGTGCCAGCAGCCTGCGGCGGGAATTAAACGAGCAGTACTTC	CASSLRRELNEQYF
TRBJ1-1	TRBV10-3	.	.	TGTGCCATCAGTGGCAAGACAGGACAGCCTCTGAGAGCTTTCTTT	CAISGKTGQPLRAFF
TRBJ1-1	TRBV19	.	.	TGTGCCAGTAGTATAGTGAGCAGGAAGGGGTCTGAAGCTTTCTTT	CASSIVSRKGSEAFF
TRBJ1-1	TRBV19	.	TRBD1	TGTGCCAGTAGCCCGACAGGGCGGACTGAAGCTTTCTTT	CASSPTGRTEAFF
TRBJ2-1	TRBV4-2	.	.	TGTGCCAGCAGCCATTCTCCGACTGCTGAGCAGTTCTTC	CASSHSPTAEQFF
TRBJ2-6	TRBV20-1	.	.	TGCAGTGCGGAGGGGGCCAACGTCCTGACTTTC	CSAEGANVLTF
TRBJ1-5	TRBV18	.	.	TGTGCCAGCTCACCTTCAGGTTTCAATCAGCCCCAGCATTTT	CASSPSGFNQPQHF
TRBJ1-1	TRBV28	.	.	TGTGCCGCGTCGGGGGGGCGAGGTGGAACTGAAGCTTTCTTT	CAASGGRGGTEAFF
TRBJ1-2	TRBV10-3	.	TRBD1	TGTGCCATCAGTTCCTCCGGGACAGCCTATGGCTACACCTTC	CAISSSGTAYGYTF
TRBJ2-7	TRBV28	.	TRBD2	TGTGCCAGCAGCCCGGGACTAGGGAGTTACGAGCAGTACTTC	CASSPGLGSYEQYF
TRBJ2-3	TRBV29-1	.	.	TGCAGCGTTGGCTTGGCGGTAGATACGCAGTATTTT	CSVGLAVDTQYF
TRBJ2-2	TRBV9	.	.	TGTGCCAGCAGCGTAGCCCTCCTACCTGGGGAGCTGTTTTTT	CASSVALLPGELFF
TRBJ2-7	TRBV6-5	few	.	TGTGCCAGCAGTTACTCGTTGGCGGGAACCGAGCAGTACTTC	CASSYSLAGTEQYF
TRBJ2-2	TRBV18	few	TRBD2	TGTGCCAGCTCCGGGACTAGCGGGAACACCGGGGAGCTGTTTTTT	CASSGTSGNTGELFF
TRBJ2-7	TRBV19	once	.	TGTGCCAGTCGGAAAAAAGCGGGTTACTCCTACGAGCAGTACTTC	CASRKKAGYSYEQYF
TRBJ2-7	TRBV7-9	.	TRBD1	TGTGCCAGCAGCACACAGGGGGAACGGACTTACGAGCAGTACTTC	CASSTQGERTYEQYF
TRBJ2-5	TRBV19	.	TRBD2	TGTGCCAGTAGTTTAGGGACTAGCCCAGAGACCCAGTACTTC	CASSLGTSPETQYF
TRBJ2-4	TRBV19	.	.	TGTGCCAGTAGTATACGTGACAGGAGATTAGCCAAAAACATTCAGTACTTC	CASSIRDRRLAKNIQYF
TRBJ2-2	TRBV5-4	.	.	TGTGCCAGCAGCCCGCAATTCTTAGCGGAGGCGAACACCGGGGAGCTGTTTTTT	CASSPQFLAEANTGELFF
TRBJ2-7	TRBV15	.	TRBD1	TGTGCCACCAGCAGAGATAGGGCAGGGGGCGTGCAGTACTTC	CATSRDRAGGVQYF
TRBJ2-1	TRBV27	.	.	TGTGCCAGCAGTTCTACCGGGGTAATCAATGAGCAGTTCTTC	CASSSTGVINEQFF
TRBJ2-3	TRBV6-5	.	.	TGTGCCAGCAGTAACACCAGAGGGCGGGAAGATACGCAGTATTTT	CASSNTRGREDTQYF
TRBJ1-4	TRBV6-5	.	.	TGTGCCAGCAGTTACTTTCAGGCCAGGCACGAAAAACTGTTTTTT	CASSYFQARHEKLFF
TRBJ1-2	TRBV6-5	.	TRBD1	TGTGCCAGCAGTTCCCTAGGACAGGCCTATGGCTACACCTTC	CASSSLGQAYGYTF
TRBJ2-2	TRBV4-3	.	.	TGCGCCAGCAGCCAGTCTCCCGGGAGAAACACCGGGGAGCTGTTTTTT	CASSQSPGRNTGELFF
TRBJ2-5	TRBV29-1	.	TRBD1	TGCAGCGTTGCCCCTGTCGACAGGGTAGCGGAGACCCAGTACTTC	CSVAPVDRVAETQYF
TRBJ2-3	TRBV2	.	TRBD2	TGTGCCAGCAGTGAGTTAGCGGGAGTGGCAGATACGCAGTATTTT	CASSELAGVADTQYF
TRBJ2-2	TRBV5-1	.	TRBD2	TGCGCCAGCAGCTCGGGACTAGCGGGAGACACCGGGGAGCTGTTTTTT	CASSSGLAGDTGELFF
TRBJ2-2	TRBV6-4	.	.	TGTGCCAGCAGTGAAAGGAGCGGGGAGCTGTTTTTT	CASSERSGELFF
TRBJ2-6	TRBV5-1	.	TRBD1	TGCGCCAGCATAGGAGACAGGGGGCCTGGGGCCAACGTCCTGACTTTC	CASIGDRGPGANVLTF
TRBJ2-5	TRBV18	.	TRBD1	TGTGCCAGCTCCCCTCAAAGGGGGCTAAAACAAGAGACCCAGTACTTC	CASSPQRGLKQETQYF
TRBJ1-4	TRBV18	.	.	TGTGCCAGCTCACCAGGTAGTGCGGCCAAAAAACTGTTTTTT	CASSPGSAAKKLFF
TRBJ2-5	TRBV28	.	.	TGTGCCAGCAGTTCTCCACGGGGGGCACGAGAGACCCAGTACTTC	CASSSPRGARETQYF
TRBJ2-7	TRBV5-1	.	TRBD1	TGCGCCAGCAGTGTCGACAGGGGCCCCTACGAGCAGTACTTC	CASSVDRGPYEQYF
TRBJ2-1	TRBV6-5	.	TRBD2	TGTGCCAGCAGTTCAACGATCTTAGCGGGACGAGGGCAGTTCTTC	CASSSTILAGRGQFF
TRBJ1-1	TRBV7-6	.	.	TGTGCCAGCAGCTCCCGGGAGGGTACTGAAGCTTTCTTT	CASSSREGTEAFF
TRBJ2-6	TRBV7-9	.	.	TGTGCCAGCAGCTTTGGACAGACCTCTGGGGCCAACGTCCTGACTTTC	CASSFGQTSGANVLTF
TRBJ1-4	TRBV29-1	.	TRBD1	TGCAGCGCCCGGGACAGGGGTGGGAAACTGTTTTTT	CSARDRGGKLFF
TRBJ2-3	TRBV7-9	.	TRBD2	TGTGCCAGCAGCTTAGTCGGGACTAGCGGCAATACGCAGTATTTT	CASSLVGTSGNTQYF
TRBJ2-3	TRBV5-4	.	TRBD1	TGTGCCAGCAGCAGGGGGCCTAGCACAGATACGCAGTATTTT	CASSRGPSTDTQYF
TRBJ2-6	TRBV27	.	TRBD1	TGTGCCAGCAGTTTGAAACAGGGGGCCGGCGTCCTGACTTTC	CASSLKQGAGVLTF
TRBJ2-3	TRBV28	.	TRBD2	TGTGCCAGCAGTTCCATAGCGGGGCGCAGAGATACGCAGTATTTT	CASSSIAGRRDTQYF
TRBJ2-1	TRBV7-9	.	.	TGTGCCAGCAGCGGGACCCATTGGGGGCCTGGCTACAATGAGCAGTTCTTC	CASSGTHWGPGYNEQFF
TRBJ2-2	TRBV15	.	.	TGTGCCACCAGCAGGGATAGCGGCCCGAACACCGGGGAGCTGTTTTTT	CATSRDSGPNTGELFF
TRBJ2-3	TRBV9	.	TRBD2	TGTGCCAGCAGCGGACTGACTAGCGGGATAGATACGCAGTATTTT	CASSGLTSGIDTQYF
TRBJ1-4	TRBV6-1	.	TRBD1	TGTGCCAGCACCGAAAGAGGCAGGGGGCTTGAAAAACTGTTTTTT	CASTERGRGLEKLFF
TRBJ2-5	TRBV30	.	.	TGTGCCTGGAATAGCGGACAAGAGACCCAGTACTTC	CAWNSGQETQYF
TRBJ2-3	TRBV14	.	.	TGTGCCAGCAGCCAAGACAGGGGAAGGCCAGATACGCAGTATTTT	CASSQDRGRPDTQYF
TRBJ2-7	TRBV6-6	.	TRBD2	TGTGCCAGCAGCGTTGGACTAGCGGGCTCCTACGAGCAGTACTTC	CASSVGLAGSYEQYF